The 22 T cell receptor beta chains below come from one sample, sequenced in a study of T cell clonality in common variable immunodeficiency. Produced via immunoSEQ multiplex PCR; TCRdb's table is partial and in-frame only. The sample offers more than 30,000 clones and no singletons, the top ten holding 4.5%. The material sequenced was peripheral blood mononuclear cells. The receptors were sampled from a person between 18 and 75 years old in good health.

By sample fraction, this clone is large. The DNA ends 3 residues before the CDR3 does, and the rest of the CDR3 is filled in from the germline J gene. The rearrangement uses TRBV20-1 and TRBJ1-5; possible D gene TRBD1, 6 bases. CDR3 length: 15 amino acids. Germline values: CDR1 DFQATT, CDR2 SNEGSKA (reference sequence). Trimming removed 5 bases at V and 5 bases at J, with 19 bases between. Incomplete CDR3 DNA: TGCAGTGCTCTAATGACGAGGGGGAGTTATCAGCCC. It yields the protein CSALMTRGSYQP. The full CDR3 sequence reads CSALMTRGSYQPQHF.

This clone was observed many times. The CDR3 extends 3 residues past the end of the read, so its final part is completed from the germline J gene. V and J are TRBV5-1 and TRBJ2-2, with 9 bases that match TRBD2. V gave up 2 bases and J gave up 4 bases; unmatched junction bases: 3. Germline CDR1 is SGHRS and CDR2 is YFSETQ. CDR3 size: 15 residues. The part of the CDR3 DNA that was read is TGCGCCAGCAGCTTCCAAGCGGGGGGCACCGGGGAG. Residues: CASSFQAGGTGE. The entire CDR3 is CASSFQAGGTGELFF.

This clone occurred a few times. The observed sequence ends 3 residues before the CDR3 terminus, with the missing tail filled in from the germline J gene. This chain links TRBV19 with TRBJ1-4; 9 nucleotides agree with TRBD1. Germline assignment: CDR1 LNHDA and CDR2 SQIVND (reference sequence). The CDR3 length is 14 residues. The CDR3 spells CASSSTGGPSPLFF. CDR3 DNA, as far as it was read: TGTGCCAGTAGTAGTACAGGGGGCCCCTCACCA. Using reference TRBV19 and TRBJ1-4 for the parts outside the CDR3, the full variable domain is DGGITQSPKYLFRKEGQNVTLSCEQNLNHDAMYWYRQDPGQGLRLIYYSQIVNDFQKGDIAEGYSVSREKKESFPLTVTSAQKNPTAFYLCASSSTGGPSPLFFGSGTQLSVL.

This clone has ten or more counts. The read gets to within 3 residues of the CDR3 end, and the germline J gene fills in the rest. The rearrangement joins TRBV19 to TRBJ1-1; TRBD1 aligns across 9 bases. This CDR3 region has 14 residues. CDR1 is LNHDA and CDR2 is SQIVND in the germline V gene (reference sequence). With 10 bases clipped from V and 6 bases from J, the junction kept 12 bases outside the gene matches. The CDR3 bases that were read are TGTGCCACTAGAGCCCAGGGGGACAGGGCTGAA. Translation gives CATRAQGDRAE. Given in full, the CDR3 is CATRAQGDRAEAFF.

With regard to this clone: A much larger clone differs from this one at a single base, so this may be a read error. With the read ending 3 residues before the CDR3 end, the germline J gene is used to fill in that end. Other DNA sequences in this sample translate to the same CDR3. The genes are TRBV5-1 and TRBJ1-3, with 8 bases lining up with TRBD1. Germline V gene lookup returns CDR1 SGHRS and CDR2 YFSETQ. This CDR3 comprises 16 residues. The covered CDR3 bases are TGCGCCAGCAGCTTGCGGTCAGGGGGCGATGGAAACACA. Protein sequence: CASSLRSGGDGNT. The entire CDR3 sequence reads CASSLRSGGDGNTIYF.

This clone was seen repeatedly, ten times or more. The sequenced fragment ends 3 residues before the CDR3 boundary, so the rest is inferred from the germline J gene. The J gene is TRBJ2-3, the V gene TRBV29-1, with a possible D match to TRBD1 (5 bases). The germline V gene encodes CDR1 SQVTM and CDR2 ANQGSEA. The V and J ends lost 7 bases and 3 bases respectively, with 17 bases between them. This CDR3 spans 14 amino acids. The CDR3 loop reads CSARRGRVTDTQYF. The covered CDR3 bases are TGCAGCGCCCGACGAGGCAGGGTAACAGATACG.

This clone was observed many times. With the read ending 3 residues before the CDR3 end, the germline J gene is used to fill in that end. The rearrangement uses TRBV20-1 and TRBJ1-3; D ambiguous. In germline, CDR1 is DFQATT, CDR2 SNEGSKA (reference sequence). Trimming left V 0 bases short and J 4 bases short, with 7 bases between. The CDR3 has 13 residues. CDR3 sequence reads: CSARDQLGNTIYF. CDR3 DNA (partial): TGCAGTGCTAGAGACCAACTGGGAAACACC.

This clone came up many times. From the germline J gene comes the end of the CDR3, since the read stops 3 residues before it. The chain couples TRBV20-1 to TRBJ2-3; weak D call: TRBD2 (5 bases). The CDR3 spans 12 residues. V lost 6 bases to trimming and J lost 2 bases, with 9 bases between them. The germline V gene has CDR1 DFQATT and CDR2 SNEGSKA (reference sequence). The CDR3 DNA, read in part, is TGCAGTGCCCTAGGACTCACAGATACG. Translation: CSALGLTDT. The entire CDR3 sequence reads CSALGLTDTQYF.

The sample holds many counts of this clone. The sequence runs out 3 residues before the end of the CDR3; the remainder is reconstructed from the germline J gene. The V gene is TRBV20-1, the J gene TRBJ1-2; D is perhaps TRBD1 (5 bases). Trimming cost V 0 bases and J 2 bases, with 10 bases left between them. The germline V gene encodes CDR1 DFQATT and CDR2 SNEGSKA (reference sequence). The CDR3 consists of 14 residues. The CDR3 DNA, read in part, is TGCAGTGCTAGAGAGCCAGGGTCAAACTATGGC. Its protein product is CSAREPGSNYG. The full CDR3 protein is CSAREPGSNYGYTF.

Ten or more counts support this clone. The read comes to an end 3 residues before the CDR3 does, leaving the germline J gene to fill in the end. The chain uses TRBV7-3 and TRBJ1-6; TRBD1 matches 8 bases. J lost 10 bases, V lost 2 bases, and 4 bases had no gene match. CDR1 SGHTA and CDR2 FQGTGA come from the germline V gene. The CDR3 consists of 14 residues. Partial CDR3 DNA: TGTGCCAGCAGCTTACAGGGGGCCGGATCACCC. This encodes CASSLQGAGSP. The whole CDR3 sequence reads CASSLQGAGSPLHF.

Many counts were recorded for this clone. The observed sequence ends 3 residues before the CDR3 terminus, with the missing tail filled in from the germline J gene. The rearrangement joins TRBV5-1 to TRBJ2-5, with 9 bases identical to TRBD1. The CDR3 is 15 amino acids. With V trimmed by 5 bases and J by 5 bases, 10 bases remained unmatched. Looked up from germline, CDR1 is SGHRS and CDR2 is YFSETQ. The CDR3 loop is CASSQPTGGWETQYF. Partial CDR3 DNA: TGCGCCAGCAGTCAACCGACAGGGGGTTGGGAGACC.

The table lists this clone with many counts. The read ends 3 residues early relative to the CDR3; the germline J gene fills the gap. The V call is TRBV7-3, the J call TRBJ2-5, with D maybe TRBD1 (8 bases). The germline CDR1 and CDR2 sequences are SGHTA and FQGTGA. The CDR3 totals 16 residues. V was shortened by 2 bases and J by 5 bases, with 18 bases between the two germline ends. The CDR3: CASSLLTGGVGETQYF. Incomplete CDR3 DNA: TGTGCCAGCAGCTTATTAACAGGGGGGGTTGGGGAGACC.

This clone was counted many times. The DNA ends 3 residues before the CDR3 does, and the rest of the CDR3 is filled in from the germline J gene. The V gene is TRBV11-2, the J gene TRBJ1-2, with 9 bases aligning to TRBD1. This CDR3 is 14 amino acids long. From germline, CDR1 is SGHAT and CDR2 FQNNGV. The covered CDR3 bases are TGTGCCAGCAGCTCTGGGACAGGGTCTCACGGC. Its translation: CASSSGTGSHG. The CDR3 in its entirety is CASSSGTGSHGYTF.

This clone was seen at least ten times. The read finishes 3 residues shy of the CDR3 end, and the germline J gene is used to complete it. Other DNA variants within this sample encode the same CDR3. The V call is TRBV10-3, the J call TRBJ2-7; 12 bases are a match to TRBD2. There are 15 residues in the CDR3. Germline trimming cut 2 bases from V and 6 bases from J; bases unmatched to any gene: 5. Germline-derived CDR1 and CDR2 are ENHRY and SYGVKD. The sequenced CDR3 bases are TGTGCCATCAGTGAGGTCGAACTAGCGGGGGGCGAG. Protein sequence: CAISEVELAGGE. The CDR3 reads in full as CAISEVELAGGEQYF.

This clone was detected many times. The read terminates 3 residues ahead of where the CDR3 ends, so the germline J gene completes it. This rearrangement joins TRBV19 to TRBJ2-7; D is possibly TRBD2 (6 bases). V gave up 3 bases and J gave up 0 bases, with 9 bases separating them. This CDR3 spans 14 amino acids. Germline-derived CDR1 and CDR2 are LNHDA and SQIVND (reference sequence). Partial CDR3 DNA: TGTGCCAGTAGTATCGCGACTAGCTCCTACGAG. Translated: CASSIATSSYE. The full CDR3 protein is CASSIATSSYEQYF.

This clone was detected only a few times. A read error is likely here: a far larger clone is one base away. Read coverage stops 3 residues before the CDR3 terminus; the germline J gene supplies the remainder. The chain combines TRBV19 with TRBJ2-7; TRBD2 matches 14 bases. V was pared by 4 bases and J by 6 bases, with 5 bases of the junction left unmatched. CDR3 length: 15 amino acids. Germline V CDR1 and CDR2: LNHDA, SQIVND (reference sequence). The CDR3 spells CASSKGTSGRTEQYF. The part of the CDR3 DNA that was read is TGTGCCAGTAGTAAAGGGACTAGCGGGAGAACCGAG.

Comment on this clone: The read halts 3 residues ahead of the CDR3 end, with the missing end drawn from the germline J gene. The chain carries TRBV18 and TRBJ2-7; 7 nucleotides line up with TRBD1. Trimming took 6 bases from V and 4 from J; bases not matched to a gene: 6. This CDR3 has 13 amino acids. CDR1 and CDR2 (germline): KGHSH, LQKENI. The CDR3 loop reads CASSPGQKYEQYF. The sequenced part of the CDR3 DNA is TGTGCCAGCTCGCCGGGACAGAAGTACGAG.

CDR3 in amino acids: CASSLGGALYEQYF. Partial CDR3 DNA: TGCGCCAGCAGCCTTGGGGGGGCCCTCTACGAG. The chain couples TRBV5-1 to TRBJ2-7; D might be TRBD2 (7 bases). The CDR3 extends 3 residues past the end of the read, so its final part is completed from the germline J gene. With 4 bases removed from V and 3 bases from J, the gap between germline ends came to 14 bases. The CDR3 is made up of 14 amino acids. Germline V gene sequence: CDR1 SGHRS, CDR2 YFSETQ.

This clone was counted many times. The read finishes 3 residues shy of the CDR3 end, and the germline J gene is used to complete it. The chain is built from TRBV5-4 and TRBJ2-2, with 8 bases lining up with TRBD1. CDR1 is SGHNT and CDR2 is YYREEE in the germline V gene (reference sequence). CDR3 length: 14 amino acids. Incomplete CDR3 DNA: TGTGCCAGCAGCCTGGGACAGGTTAATGAAAAG. Translating it yields CASSLGQVNEK. The whole CDR3 reads CASSLGQVNEKLFF.

With respect to this clone: The read stops 3 residues short of the end of the CDR3; the missing end is completed from the germline J gene. J is TRBJ2-7 and V is TRBV11-2, with D perhaps TRBD2 (5 bases). The V gene lost 5 bases and the J gene lost 4 bases, with 12 bases spanning the gap. This CDR3 has 13 residues. Germline-derived CDR1 and CDR2 are SGHAT and FQNNGV. CDR3 DNA, as far as it was read: TGTGCCAGCAGCCTGACACTAGAATACGAG. It encodes CASSLTLEYE. The CDR3, in full, reads CASSLTLEYEQYF.

There are a few counts of this clone. The read is 3 residues too short to cover the CDR3 end, so that end is filled in from the germline J gene. The chain uses TRBV7-6 and TRBJ1-4; perhaps TRBD1 as D (5 bases). This CDR3 has 15 amino acids. CDR1 SGHVS and CDR2 FNYEAQ come from the germline V gene. CDR3 sequence reads: CASSLGGQGYSPLFF. The DNA read from the CDR3 is TGTGCCAGCAGCTTAGGAGGGCAGGGCTATTCACCA.

A few counts support this clone. The CDR3 extends 3 residues past the end of the read, so its final part is completed from the germline J gene. The V gene is TRBV7-3, the J gene TRBJ2-2, with TRBD1 as a possible D gene (6 bases). In germline, CDR1 is SGHTA, CDR2 FQGTGA. V lost 2 bases to trimming and J lost 6 bases, with 13 bases between them. There are 15 residues in the CDR3. The CDR3 here is CASSLHQGQAGELFF. The sequenced CDR3 bases are TGTGCCAGCAGCTTACATCAGGGGCAGGCCGGGGAG.